The source of this T cell receptor (beta chain) is a study of T-cell memory formation after mild COVID-19. Whole-study findings and limits: Of the contracting clones, CD4+ ones lay mainly in CM and EM, and CD8+ ones in EMRA. Some SARS-CoV-2-responding clones were already detected in memory before infection.

In regard to this clonotype: Its antigen is undetermined.

TCR alpha and TCR beta cDNA libraries carrying sample barcodes and UMIs came from 5'RACE with constant-segment primers. TCRdb recomputed calls from the 5' RACE reads with MiXCR, one row per CDR3 protein. The repertoire consists of around 140,000 distinct CDR3 sequences, with over 6% occurring once and the leading ten covering 2% to 2.5%. The receptor was derived from an adult woman who had mild COVID-19 (a few samples of this study predate the infection). Cell type and time point are not known. Material for sequencing was PBMCs or a T cell subset sorted from them (not recorded which).

CDR3 sequence: CASSQTPGGAKREKLFF. The DNA for the CDR3 is TGCGCCAGCAGCCAAACCCCCGGTGGGGCTAAGAGGGAAAAACTGTTTTTT. The V gene is TRBV4-3, the J gene TRBJ1-4; D is possibly TRBD1 (5 bases). V was clipped by 2 bases and J by 8 bases, with 21 bases between them. The CDR3 is made up of 17 amino acids. Germline lookup yields CDR1 LGHNA and CDR2 YSLEER.